The 18 T cell receptor beta chains below were found in one sample sequenced in a study of blood T cell repertoires in COVID-19. Using immunoSEQ multiplex PCR, the repertoire was profiled, and TCRdb retains in-frame clones only, with some absent. The sample shows more than 65,000 clones, around 80% of them seen only once. The sequenced sample consisted of peripheral blood. Receptors were obtained from a woman in her forties or fifties with acute or convalescent COVID-19.

The chain links TRBV3-1 (or the pseudogene TRBV3-2) to TRBJ2-7; D unclear. Germline-derived CDR1 and CDR2 are LGHDT and YNNKEL (reference sequence). The germline V and J ends were trimmed by 8 bases and 2 bases, with 13 bases remaining between them. CDR3 length: 13 amino acids. In nucleotides, the CDR3 is TGTGCCAGCCCTTCTCAGAATGCCTACGAGCAGTACTTC. As protein: CASPSQNAYEQYF.

The chain joins TRBV30 to TRBJ2-2; the match to TRBD2 covers 10 bases. The V segment lost 4 bases and the J segment 7 bases; nucleotides outside the gene matches: 15. Germline V gene sequence: CDR1 GTSNPN, CDR2 SVGIG (reference sequence). The length of the CDR3 is 17 residues. The CDR3 sequence: CAWTQKSGRAVGGELFF. The DNA of the CDR3 is TGTGCCTGGACCCAAAAAAGCGGGAGGGCCGTTGGCGGGGAGCTGTTTTTT.

This sequence joins TRBV9 and TRBJ1-6; tentative D call: TRBD1 (5 bases). This CDR3 contains 18 residues. Germline V gene lookup returns CDR1 SGDLS and CDR2 YYNGEE. Between the trimmed V and J ends, which lost 3 bases and 0 bases, there was a span of 16 bases. The CDR3 loop is CASSGPGTLSSYNSPLHF. CDR3 DNA: TGTGCCAGCAGCGGGCCCGGGACTCTGAGCTCCTATAATTCACCCCTCCACTTT.

The chain couples TRBV28 to TRBJ2-1; D possibly corresponds to TRBD1 (6 bases). V lost 7 bases and J lost 6, with 16 bases in between. The CDR3 totals 14 residues. Per germline, CDR1 MDHEN and CDR2 SYDVKM. The CDR3 region has the DNA TGTGCCAGCACCGCAAGGGGGATTCTCAATGAGCAGTTCTTC. It yields the protein CASTARGILNEQFF.

This chain connects TRBV29-1 to TRBJ2-2, with D perhaps matching TRBD2 (5 bases). CDR1 and CDR2 (germline): SQVTM, ANQGSEA. The V end lost 7 bases, the J end lost 0 bases, and 15 bases lay between the germline ends. This CDR3 contains 15 residues. This CDR3 reads CSGRRSSSNTGELFF. The CDR3 DNA reads as TGCAGCGGGCGGCGTTCTAGCTCGAACACCGGGGAGCTGTTTTTT.

V is TRBV4-3 and J is TRBJ1-1, with D tentatively TRBD1 (5 bases). This CDR3 has 14 amino acids. V lost 0 bases and J lost 5, with 10 bases in between. Germline V lookup: CDR1 LGHNA, CDR2 YSLEER. CDR3 sequence: CASSQDLRGTEAFF. As DNA, the CDR3 is TGCGCCAGCAGCCAAGATCTCCGGGGGACTGAAGCTTTCTTT.

This sequence joins TRBV27 and TRBJ1-1; TRBD1 matches 7 bases. Germline V gene sequence: CDR1 MNHEY, CDR2 SMNVEV (reference sequence). After removal of 3 bases from V and 2 bases from J, the junction contained 6 bases not matched to a gene. The CDR3 length is 15 residues. CDR3 sequence reads: CASSFSYRGNTEAFF. The CDR3 DNA follows: TGTGCCAGCAGTTTCAGTTACAGGGGTAACACTGAAGCTTTCTTT.

The chain links TRBV18 to TRBJ2-1; the D is unclear. CDR3 length: 12 residues. CDR1 KGHSH and CDR2 LQKENI come from the germline V gene. The ends were cut back, 3 bases at V and 5 bases at J, with 5 bases in the middle. The CDR3 reads CASSPVNNEQFF. Written as DNA, the CDR3 is TGTGCCAGCTCACCCGTAAACAATGAGCAGTTCTTC.

The gene calls are TRBV6-1 and TRBJ2-1; 8 bases map to TRBD2. The germline gives CDR1 MNHNS, CDR2 SASEGT. V lost 2 bases to trimming and J lost 7 bases; unmatched junction nucleotides: 13. This CDR3 region has 17 residues. In nucleotides, the CDR3 is TGTGCCAGCAGTGAACCCATGGTAGCGGGGCAAAGGAATGAGCAGTTCTTC. Translation gives CASSEPMVAGQRNEQFF.

The chain combines TRBV30 with TRBJ1-1; D possibly corresponds to TRBD1 (6 bases). V lost 5 bases and J lost 5, with 15 bases in between. The CDR3 extends over 13 amino acids. Germline CDR1 is GTSNPN and CDR2 is SVGIG (reference sequence). The CDR3 DNA reads TGTGCCTGGTGTTCACAGGGTTGGACTGAAGCTTTCTTT. Translated: CAWCSQGWTEAFF.

This chain uses TRBV6-6 with TRBJ2-7; 8 bases agree with TRBD2. The V gene end was trimmed by 6 bases and the J gene end by 9 bases; junction bases not matched to a gene: 10. The CDR3 is made up of 13 amino acids. Looked up from germline, CDR1 is MNHNY and CDR2 is SVGAGI (reference sequence). The DNA of the CDR3 is TGTGCCAGCAGACTCCGGGACACTAGCGGGCAGTACTTC. Amino acid sequence: CASRLRDTSGQYF.

The chain couples TRBV5-6 to TRBJ1-6; D is undetermined. V shed 3 bases and J shed 7 bases, with 5 bases lying between them. CDR1 is SGHDT and CDR2 is YYEEEE in the germline V gene. CDR3 size: 12 residues. The chain's CDR3 is CASSYMNSPLHF. For the CDR3, the DNA is TGTGCCAGCAGCTATATGAATTCACCCCTCCACTTT. Variable domain in full (rest from reference TRBV5-6 and TRBJ1-6): DAGVTQSPTHLIKTRGQQVTLRCSPKSGHDTVSWYQQALGQGPQFIFQYYEEEERQRGNFPDRFSGHQFPNYSSELNVNALLLGDSALYLCASSYMNSPLHFGNGTRLTVT.

The chain joins TRBV25-1 to TRBJ2-5; D perhaps matches TRBD2 (5 bases). This CDR3 region has 15 residues. The V and J ends lost 7 bases and 4 bases respectively, with 19 bases between them. Germline V CDR1 and CDR2: MGHDK, SYGVNS. The CDR3 protein is CASTEGDLRRETQYF. Written as DNA, the CDR3 is TGTGCCAGCACTGAGGGAGACTTAAGACGAGAGACCCAGTACTTC. The full variable domain, rest sourced from reference TRBV25-1 and TRBJ2-5, is EADIYQTPRYLVIGTGKKITLECSQTMGHDKMYWYQQDPGMELHLIHYSYGVNSTEKGDLSSESTVSRIRTEHFPLTLESARPSHTSQYLCASTEGDLRRETQYFGPGTRLLVL.

The rearrangement links TRBV18 to TRBJ1-1; D is uncertain. The CDR3 is 11 residues long. Between the trimmed V and J ends, which lost 3 bases and 11 bases, there was a span of 10 bases. Germline-derived CDR1 and CDR2 are KGHSH and LQKENI. CDR3 nucleotide sequence: TGTGCCAGCTCACCCCAAGATGCGGCTTTCTTT. It specifies CASSPQDAAFF.

The chain couples TRBV6-2 or TRBV6-3 to TRBJ2-5; possible D gene TRBD2, 6 bases. Per the germline V gene, CDR1 is MNHEY and CDR2 is SVGEGT. The CDR3 is 16 amino acids. Between the trimmed V and J ends, which lost 5 bases and 7 bases, there was a span of 23 bases. The CDR3 sequence: CASSARVERVVPTQYF. CDR3 in DNA: TGTGCCAGCAGTGCGCGCGTGGAGCGGGTGGTCCCGACCCAGTACTTC.

The chain uses TRBV4-2 and TRBJ1-1, with TRBD1 identical over 9 bases. V was pared by 1 base and J by 5 bases, with 8 bases of the junction left unmatched. Germline values: CDR1 LGHNA, CDR2 YNFKEQ. This CDR3 comprises 16 residues. CDR3 sequence (DNA): TGTGCCAGCAGCCAAGGTAGGACAGGGGCGAGTACTGAAGCTTTCTTT. Its translation is CASSQGRTGASTEAFF.

The gene calls are TRBV5-6 and TRBJ2-7; D may be TRBD1 (5 bases). This CDR3 is 13 amino acids long. V lost 2 bases and J lost 3, with 9 bases in between. Germline-derived CDR1 and CDR2 are SGHDT and YYEEEE. Written as DNA, the CDR3 is TGTGCCAGCAGCTTACGACAGTTCTACGAGCAGTACTTC. The encoded protein is CASSLRQFYEQYF.

The V and J genes are TRBV3-1 (or the pseudogene TRBV3-2) and TRBJ1-4; 7 bases agree with TRBD1. The CDR3 consists of 16 residues. Germline CDR1 is LGHDT and CDR2 is YNNKEL (reference sequence). Trimming removed 4 bases from V and 1 base from J; junction bases left unmatched: 6. The CDR3 DNA reads as TGTGCCAGCAGCCCCCGTAGGGGGCGAACTAATGAAAAACTGTTTTTT. It encodes CASSPRRGRTNEKLFF.